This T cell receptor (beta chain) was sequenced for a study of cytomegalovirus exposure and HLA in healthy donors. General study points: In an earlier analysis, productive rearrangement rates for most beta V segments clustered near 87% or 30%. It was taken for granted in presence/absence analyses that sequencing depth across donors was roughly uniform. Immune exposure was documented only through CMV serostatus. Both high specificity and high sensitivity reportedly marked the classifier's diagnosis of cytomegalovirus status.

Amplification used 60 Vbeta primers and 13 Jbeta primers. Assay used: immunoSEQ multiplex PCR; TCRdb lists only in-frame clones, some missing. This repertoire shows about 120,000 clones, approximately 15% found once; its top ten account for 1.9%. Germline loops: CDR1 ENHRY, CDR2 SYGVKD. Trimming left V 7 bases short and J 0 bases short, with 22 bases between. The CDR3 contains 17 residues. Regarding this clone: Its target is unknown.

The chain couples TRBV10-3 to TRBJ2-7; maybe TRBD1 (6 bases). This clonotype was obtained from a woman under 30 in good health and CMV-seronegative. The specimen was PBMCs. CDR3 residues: CAIKGQRGGRGSYEQYF. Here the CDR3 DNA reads TGTGCCATCAAGGGACAACGTGGGGGCAGGGGCTCCTACGAGCAGTACTTC.